One and the same sample provided the 24 T cell receptor beta chains below, sequenced in a study of breast tumors, draining lymph nodes, adjacent tissues. Each CDR3 protein is one row after TCRdb ran MiXCR on the multiplex PCR reads. The repertoire holds tens of thousands of distinct CDR3 sequences, with 45% to 65% as singletons. The sample was breast tumor tissue. These receptors all come from a female donor with breast cancer. Some clones in this sample may be carry-over from other donors' samples.

This chain joins TRBV7-2 and TRBJ1-2; TRBD1 agrees at 7 bases. The CDR3 is 16 amino acids. V dropped 2 bases and J dropped 4; count of bases not matched to a gene: 10. The germline V gene encodes CDR1 SGHTA and CDR2 FQGNSA. CDR3 DNA: TGTGCCAGCAGCTTAAAAGGGAGGGGGCAGGGCTATGGCTACACCTTC. It yields the protein CASSLKGRGQGYGYTF.

By proportion, this clonotype is medium-sized (0.01 to 0.1%). The chain is built from TRBV7-8 and TRBJ2-2; D not resolved. CDR1 is SGHVS and CDR2 is FQNEAQ in the germline V gene. The germline V and J ends were trimmed by 5 bases and 1 base, with 11 bases remaining between them. This CDR3 is 15 amino acids long. The CDR3 nucleotides are TGTGCCAGCAGCCCCCTGACTCGGAACACCGGGGAGCTGTTTTTT. Its protein is CASSPLTRNTGELFF.

The chain combines TRBV10-3 with TRBJ2-7; 11 bases match TRBD2. Germline-derived CDR1 and CDR2 are ENHRY and SYGVKD. The CDR3 spans 15 residues. V lost 6 bases and J lost 2; bases outside the gene matches: 6. This CDR3 reads CAIRPGTSGTYEQYF. The DNA for the CDR3 is TGTGCCATCAGGCCCGGGACTAGCGGCACCTACGAGCAGTACTTC.

The chain uses TRBV6-2 or TRBV6-3 and TRBJ2-5; a possible D gene is TRBD2 (6 bases). CDR1 is MNHEY, CDR2 SVGEGT, per germline. The length of the CDR3 is 13 residues. V was pared by 7 bases and J by 1 base, with 10 bases between. This CDR3 reads CASTSGLQETQYF. The CDR3 nucleotides are TGTGCCAGCACCAGCGGGCTCCAAGAGACCCAGTACTTC.

By frequency in the sample, this clonotype is large. The chain joins TRBV20-1 to TRBJ1-2, with a weak D call TRBD1 (6 bases). V dropped 3 bases and J dropped 7 bases, with 9 bases sitting between them. There are 11 residues in the CDR3. The germline gives CDR1 DFQATT, CDR2 SNEGSKA (reference sequence). The CDR3 region has the DNA TGCAGTGCTAGCACAGGGTTTGGCTACACCTTC. It is translated as CSASTGFGYTF.

This clonotype was found a few times. V gene TRBV6-6 combines with J gene TRBJ1-1, with a tentative D call TRBD1 (5 bases). This CDR3 region has 16 residues. Trimming removed 8 bases from V and 0 bases from J, with 19 bases in between. Germline-derived CDR1 and CDR2 are MNHNY and SVGAGI (reference sequence). The CDR3 loop is CASVQGSQIMNTEAFF. The CDR3 bases are TGTGCCAGCGTCCAGGGTAGTCAGATCATGAACACTGAAGCTTTCTTT.

The CDR3 protein is CASRDRGREYGYTF. The CDR3 DNA follows: TGCGCCAGCCGGGACAGGGGGCGTGAATATGGCTACACCTTC. The chain is built from TRBV5-1 and TRBJ1-2, with 12 bases aligning to TRBD1. The CDR3 is 14 residues long. Germline assignment: CDR1 SGHRS and CDR2 YFSETQ. Trimming took 7 bases from V and 5 from J; bases not matched to a gene: 6.

There are many counts of this clonotype. CDR3: CATKPRTSGANVLTF. CDR3 bases: TGTGCCACGAAGCCGAGGACATCTGGGGCCAACGTCCTGACTTTC. The rearrangement links TRBV6-1 to TRBJ2-6, with D perhaps matching TRBD1 (5 bases). There are 15 residues in the CDR3. The germline V and J ends were trimmed by 10 bases and 1 base, with 14 bases remaining between them. Germline-derived CDR1 and CDR2 are MNHNS and SASEGT.

This clonotype appeared many times. This chain uses TRBV20-1 with TRBJ2-5, with D perhaps being TRBD1 or TRBD2 (5 bases each). Germline-derived CDR1 and CDR2 are DFQATT and SNEGSKA (reference sequence). V lost 6 bases and J 2 bases, leaving 22 bases between the germline ends. There are 16 residues in the CDR3. The CDR3 loop is CSAPLLESGSQETQYF. The CDR3 coding sequence is TGCAGTGCCCCCCTACTAGAATCAGGGTCACAAGAGACCCAGTACTTC.

Ten or more counts support this clonotype. With a much larger clone just one base away, this may be a read error. This chain uses TRBV5-4 with TRBJ1-4, with D possibly being TRBD1 (6 bases). Per the germline V gene, CDR1 is SGHNT and CDR2 is YYREEE (reference sequence). V dropped 4 bases and J dropped 4 bases, with 14 bases sitting between them. The CDR3 is 15 residues long. CDR3 sequence reads: CASSTNRALNEKLFF. The CDR3, as DNA: TGTGCCAGCAGCACCAACAGGGCGCTTAATGAAAAACTGTTTTTT.

The rearrangement joins TRBV7-3 to TRBJ2-3, with 10 bases fitting TRBD2. The length of the CDR3 is 16 residues. CDR1 SGHTA and CDR2 FQGTGA come from the germline V gene. The ends lost 5 bases at V and 6 bases at J; junction bases unmatched: 11. The CDR3: CASSHGLAGAADTQYF. In DNA form, the CDR3 reads TGTGCCAGCAGCCACGGGCTAGCGGGAGCGGCTGATACGCAGTATTTT.

This clonotype was counted a few times. This chain links TRBV6-5 with TRBJ2-7; possibly TRBD1 or TRBD2 for D (7 bases each). This CDR3 comprises 14 residues. The V end lost 6 bases, the J end lost 3 bases, and 15 bases lay between the germline ends. Germline V lookup: CDR1 MNHEY, CDR2 SVGAGI. The CDR3 reads CASSRGGQRYEQYF. Here the CDR3 DNA reads TGTGCCAGCAGCCGCGGGGGACAGCGCTACGAGCAGTACTTC.

This clonotype was counted only a few times. This chain joins TRBV7-6 and TRBJ1-5; D is unresolved. This CDR3 has 14 amino acids. V lost 1 base to trimming and J lost 14 bases, with 18 bases between them. The V gene's germline CDR1 is SGHVS and CDR2 FNYEAQ. CDR3 coding DNA: TGTGCCAGCAGCTTAGGCCCGGGAGCCGCCTACGAGCATTTT. Amino acid sequence: CASSLGPGAAYEHF. Using reference TRBV7-6 and TRBJ1-5 for the parts outside the CDR3, the full variable domain is GAGVSQSPRYKVTKRGQDVALRCDPISGHVSLYWYRQALGQGPEFLTYFNYEAQQDKSGLPNDRFSAERPEGSISTLTIQRTEQRDSAMYRCASSLGPGAAYEHFGDGTRLSIL.

J is TRBJ2-1 and V is TRBV12-3 or TRBV12-4; TRBD2 is a possible D gene (7 bases). Trimming removed 4 bases at V and 12 bases at J, with 13 bases between. This CDR3 has 12 residues. The CDR3 region has the DNA TGTGCCAGCAGTTCGCCCGGGGGGCCGCAGTTCTTC. It is translated as CASSSPGGPQFF.

This chain uses TRBV4-2 with TRBJ1-2; no clear D gene. Germline-derived CDR1 and CDR2 are LGHNA and YNFKEQ. The CDR3 is 13 residues long. Trimming pared 6 bases from V and 7 bases from J, leaving 15 bases between. CDR3 coding DNA: TGTGCCAGCAGAGAAGGAGGGATCGGTGGCTACACCTTC. Encoded protein: CASREGGIGGYTF.

The rearrangement joins TRBV6-6 to TRBJ1-2, with D perhaps TRBD1 (6 bases). CDR3 length: 17 amino acids. The germline V gene encodes CDR1 MNHNY and CDR2 SVGAGI (reference sequence). V lost 2 bases, J lost 0 bases, and 16 bases lay in between. This CDR3 is CASSYDVGAGANYGYTF. In DNA, the CDR3 is TGTGCCAGCAGTTACGACGTAGGGGCAGGGGCTAACTATGGCTACACCTTC.

The chain joins TRBV6-5 to TRBJ2-3; 8 bases map to TRBD2. The V gene end was trimmed by 8 bases and the J gene end by 2 bases; junction bases not matched to a gene: 9. This CDR3 has 15 residues. Germline assignment: CDR1 MNHEY and CDR2 SVGAGI. The CDR3 loop is CASRDRGGATDTQYF. The CDR3 DNA sequence: TGTGCCAGCCGGGACCGGGGGGGGGCCACAGATACGCAGTATTTT.

The chain uses TRBV2 and TRBJ1-2; 9 nucleotides match TRBD1. Germline trimming cut 6 bases from V and 13 bases from J; bases unmatched to any gene: 9. CDR3 length equals 12 residues. The germline gives CDR1 SNHLY, CDR2 FYNNEI. CDR3 bases: TGTGCCAGCAGGGGGACAGGGTGGACTGGCACCTTC. This sequence encodes CASRGTGWTGTF.

The CDR3 sequence is CASSARKATGGYNEQFF. DNA for the CDR3: TGTGCCAGCAGTGCTAGGAAGGCGACAGGGGGCTACAATGAGCAGTTCTTC. The chain employs TRBV2 and TRBJ2-1; TRBD1 matches at 9 bases. This CDR3 region has 17 residues. V lost 4 bases and J lost 3; bases outside the gene matches: 10. Germline-derived CDR1 and CDR2 are SNHLY and FYNNEI.

J is TRBJ1-5 and V is TRBV6-4, with D possibly matching TRBD1 (6 bases). V lost 8 bases and J lost 11, with 28 bases in between. CDR1 and CDR2 from the germline V gene are MRHNA and SNTAGT. This CDR3 is built from 16 residues. The CDR3 region is CASWNGTSGGQETQHF. CDR3 in DNA: TGTGCCAGCTGGAACGGGACTAGCGGGGGGCAAGAGACCCAGCATTTT.

This chain joins TRBV20-1 and TRBJ2-7, with D possibly being TRBD1 (6 bases). This CDR3 is built from 12 residues. V was clipped by 2 bases and J by 3 bases, with 8 bases between them. Germline lookup yields CDR1 DFQATT and CDR2 SNEGSKA (reference sequence). CDR3 DNA sequence: TGCAGTGCTAGATTCAGGGGCTACGAGCAGTACTTC. Its protein product is CSARFRGYEQYF.

Comment on this clonotype: The junction differs from germline at one of its ends, possibly a read error. The genes are TRBV15 and TRBJ2-1, with 9 nucleotides matching TRBD2. This CDR3 contains 14 residues. CDR1 and CDR2 (germline): LNHNV, YYDKDF (reference sequence). CDR3 coding DNA: TGTGCCACCAGCAGAGTGGGTTTGGCGGGGGGGTTGCTCTTC. It codes for CATSRVGLAGGLLF.

The rearrangement joins TRBV20-1 to TRBJ1-2; the D is unclear. The CDR3 has 11 residues. Trimming shortened V by 0 bases and J by 8 bases, and 7 bases separated the two germline ends. Per the germline V gene, CDR1 is DFQATT and CDR2 is SNEGSKA (reference sequence). Here the CDR3 reads CSARDGGGYTF. In nucleotides, the CDR3 is TGCAGTGCTAGAGATGGCGGGGGCTACACCTTC.

This clonotype was seen ten or more times. V is TRBV2 and J is TRBJ2-2; D is unclear. The V gene lost 3 bases and the J gene lost 1 base, with 3 bases spanning the gap. Looked up from germline, CDR1 is SNHLY and CDR2 is FYNNEI. This CDR3 contains 13 residues. The CDR3 nucleotides are TGTGCCAGCAGTGAGGAGAACACCGGGGAGCTGTTTTTT. This sequence encodes CASSEENTGELFF. The entire variable domain, with the rest obtained from reference TRBV2 and TRBJ2-2, is as follows: EPEVTQTPSHQVTQMGQEVILRCVPISNHLYFYWYRQILGQKVEFLVSFYNNEISEKSEIFDDQFSVERPDGSNFTLKIRSTKLEDSAMYFCASSEENTGELFFGEGSRLTVL.